The entry below gives a single TCR beta chain sequence along with its context. This record belongs to a study of blood T cell repertoires in COVID-19. As for the study in general: The United States, Italy and Spain supplied acute and convalescent COVID-19 samples. Sources were T cells, B-cell-depleted T cells, or PBMCs; the material itself was cDNA or gDNA.

Per the authors' pipeline: Reference gene primer amplification gave nucleated cell count estimates. Here immunoSEQ multiplex PCR was the method, and the copy in TCRdb shows in-frame clones only, minus some. D and trimming come from the DNA, and the V and J calls and clone size come from that table. The sample includes approximately 170,000 clones, 65% to 85% of them seen just once. The ends lost 3 bases at V and 2 bases at J; junction bases unmatched: 6. Germline CDR1 and CDR2: SGHNT and YYREEE (reference sequence). The CDR3 loop spans 17 amino acids. The origin of this receptor is a woman between 70 and 85 years old who had recovered from COVID-19. The sequencing input was peripheral blood. V usage is TRBV5-4 and J usage is TRBJ2-1, with TRBD2 identical over 12 bases. The CDR3 nucleotides are TGTGCCAGCAGCTCGGGACTAGCGGGCCGAGCCTACAATGAGCAGTTCTTC. Amino acids: CASSSGLAGRAYNEQFF.